Listed below are T cell receptor beta chains from one sample, sequenced in a study of T cells in Graves' hyperthyroidism and ophthalmopathy. TCRdb called the multiplex PCR reads again in MiXCR, with one record for every CDR3 protein. This table holds 530,000 or so distinct CDR3 sequences, just over 45% found once. Sequencing used peripheral blood or thyroid tissue (not recorded which). The receptors derive from a woman aged 18-30 years with Graves' hyperthyroidism. CDR3s include the opening cysteine and the closing phenylalanine or tryptophan. A D gene is named only where the DNA matches it firmly. Only some rows state a clone size, as once, few, many or a class for expanded clones.

>TRBJ2-2|TRBV7-9|.|.
CASSTRTGSLDELFF
TGTGCCAGCAGCACCCGAACAGGGTCCCTCGACGAGCTGTTTTTT
>TRBJ1-4|TRBV3-1|TRBD1|many
CASSQYPQGANEKLFF
TGTGCCAGCAGCCAATATCCCCAGGGGGCTAATGAAAAACTGTTTTTT
>TRBJ1-2|TRBV25-1|.|.
CASSARPAGYGYTF
TGTGCCAGCAGTGCACGGCCGGCGGGCTATGGCTACACCTTC
>TRBJ2-2|TRBV25-1|.|once
CARGFANTGELFF
TGTGCTAGAGGGTTCGCGAACACCGGGGAGCTGTTTTTT
>TRBJ2-7|TRBV7-8|.|many
CASSLSGLEQYF
TGTGCCAGCAGCTTATCGGGGCTCGAGCAGTACTTC
>TRBJ1-2|TRBV7-9|.|many
CASSSRTNYGYTF
TGTGCCAGCAGCTCCAGGACTAACTATGGCTACACCTTC
>TRBJ2-7|TRBV20-1|TRBD2|many
CSASGLAGEPTYEQYF
TGCAGTGCGAGCGGACTAGCGGGAGAACCCACGTACGAGCAGTACTTC
>TRBJ2-3|TRBV6-1|.|.
CASRKATTDTQYF
TGTGCCAGCAGAAAAGCGACCACAGATACGCAGTATTTT
>TRBJ1-1|TRBV29-1|.|.
CSVGREGDTEAFF
TGCAGCGTAGGCAGGGAAGGGGACACTGAAGCTTTCTTT
>TRBJ2-3|TRBV2|.|few
CASSERASPDTQYF
TGTGCCAGCAGTGAAAGGGCTAGCCCAGATACGCAGTATTTT
>TRBJ2-3|TRBV5-1|TRBD2|.
CASSPTTSGGTDTQYF
TGCGCCAGCAGCCCAACGACTAGCGGGGGGACAGATACGCAGTATTTT
>TRBJ1-5|TRBV20-1|.|.
CSARVSGVRQPQHF
TGCAGTGCTAGAGTATCAGGGGTAAGACAGCCCCAGCATTTT
>TRBJ1-1|TRBV9|.|many
CASSVAAGMTEAFF
TGTGCCAGCAGCGTAGCAGCAGGGATGACTGAAGCTTTCTTT
>TRBJ2-5|TRBV2|.|.
CASSEHGVGRETQYF
TGTGCCAGCAGTGAGCACGGGGTGGGGCGAGAGACCCAGTACTTC
>TRBJ1-4|TRBV5-1|.|many
CASSTRPGTTNEKLFF
TGCGCCAGCAGCACAAGACCCGGGACCACGAATGAAAAACTGTTTTTT
>TRBJ2-7|TRBV19|.|.
CASSAGNYEQYF
TGTGCCAGTAGTGCGGGGAACTACGAGCAGTACTTC
>TRBJ1-1|TRBV10-3|.|many
CAIVDSMNTEAFF
TGTGCCATCGTGGACAGTATGAACACTGAAGCTTTCTTT
>TRBJ1-5|TRBV29-1|.|.
CSLGGTDNNQPQHF
TGCAGCTTAGGGGGGACTGACAACAATCAGCCCCAGCATTTT
>TRBJ1-5|TRBV24-1|.|many
CATSDPDSSNQPQHF
TGTGCCACCAGTGACCCCGACAGTAGCAATCAGCCCCAGCATTTT
>TRBJ2-7|TRBV2|TRBD2|.
CASELAGWGYNEQYF
TGTGCCAGCGAACTAGCGGGATGGGGGTACAATGAGCAGTACTTC
>TRBJ1-1|TRBV2|TRBD1|.
CASRGDRTMNTEAFF
TGTGCCAGCAGGGGGGACAGAACTATGAACACTGAAGCTTTCTTT
>TRBJ2-7|TRBV7-2|.|many
CASSFLRGHYEQYF
TGTGCCAGCAGCTTTTTGCGGGGACACTACGAGCAGTACTTC
>TRBJ2-1|TRBV9|.|.
CASSVRGGGNEQF
TGTGCCAGCAGCGTCCGAGGGGGGGGGAATGAGCAGTTC
>TRBJ2-7|TRBV7-9|.|many
CASSLVDSAHEQYF
TGTGCCAGCAGCTTAGTGGACTCAGCCCACGAGCAGTACTTC
>TRBJ1-2|TRBV3-1|.|.
CASSDGQLGLYGYTF
TGTGCCAGCAGCGACGGACAGTTGGGCCTCTATGGCTACACCTTC
>TRBJ2-2|TRBV4-1|.|many
CASSLRTANTGELFF
TGCGCCAGCAGCCTCCGGACGGCGAACACCGGGGAGCTGTTTTTT
>TRBJ1-1|TRBV6-1|.|many
CATDALTEAFF
TGTGCCACTGACGCCCTCACTGAAGCTTTCTTT
>TRBJ2-7|TRBV7-9|TRBD2|.
CASSLPLAGATYEQYF
TGTGCCAGCAGCTTACCGCTAGCGGGAGCAACCTACGAGCAGTACTTC
>TRBJ1-4|TRBV7-2|TRBD1|.
CASSPRVGGYNEKLFF
TGTGCCAGCAGCCCGAGGGTAGGGGGCTACAATGAAAAGCTGTTTTTT
>TRBJ2-3|TRBV12-3/TRBV12-4|.|.
CASSFLRGGTDTQYF
TGTGCCAGCAGCTTCCTCCGGGGAGGCACAGATACGCAGTATTTT
>TRBJ1-2|TRBV29-1|TRBD1|.
CSLADRDSYGYTF
TGCAGCTTGGCAGACAGGGACAGCTATGGCTACACCTTC
>TRBJ1-5|TRBV20-1|.|.
CSAGRQEFNQPQHF
TGCAGTGCGGGTCGGCAGGAGTTCAATCAGCCCCAGCATTTT
>TRBJ2-2|TRBV20-1|TRBD2|many
CSAVAGGPSGELFF
TGCAGTGCCGTAGCGGGAGGGCCCTCCGGGGAGCTGTTTTTT
>TRBJ1-3|TRBV7-9|.|once
CASSLGKASRRNTIYF
TGTGCCAGCAGCTTAGGCAAGGCTTCAAGGAGGAACACCATATATTTT
>TRBJ1-6|TRBV12-3/TRBV12-4|.|many
CASSLRPPDSYNSPLHF
TGTGCCAGCAGTTTACGGCCTCCGGACTCCTATAATTCACCCCTCCACTTT
>TRBJ1-1|TRBV20-1|TRBD1|.
CSAERQGLTEAFF
TGCAGTGCTGAAAGACAGGGGTTAACTGAAGCTTTCTTT
>TRBJ2-7|TRBV11-2|.|many
CASSFGGGGTPAGQYF
TGTGCCAGCAGCTTCGGTGGTGGTGGAACCCCTGCGGGGCAGTACTTC
>TRBJ2-5|TRBV16|.|few
CASSQPGHSYQETQYF
TGTGCCAGCAGCCAACCGGGACATTCGTACCAAGAGACCCAGTACTTC
>TRBJ1-2|TRBV7-2|TRBD1|.
CALQMGQGYGYTF
TGTGCTCTGCAAATGGGACAGGGCTATGGCTACACCTTC
>TRBJ2-7|TRBV6-5|TRBD2|many
CATRSTSGRSEQYF
TGTGCCACCCGATCGACTAGCGGGAGAAGCGAGCAGTACTTC